The 29 T cell receptor beta chains in this list originate from one sample, sequenced in a study of post-analysis software for immune sequencing data. Study results and limitations: Several TRBV segments, TRBV5-6, TRBV5-1 and TRBV20-1 among them, were found more frequent in patients than controls.

Prepared libraries of TCR beta cDNA carried unique molecular identifiers. TCRdb re-derived calls from the PCR reads in MiXCR, one entry per CDR3 protein. The sample contains 450,000 to 650,000 distinct CDR3 sequences, about 44% of which appear only once. These receptors have no identified antigens. What was sequenced was blood. Source of these receptors: a girl aged 5-17 years with multiple sclerosis.

The chain combines TRBV29-1 with TRBJ2-3; tentative D call: TRBD2 (5 bases). Germline assignment: CDR1 SQVTM and CDR2 ANQGSEA. V was trimmed by 2 bases and J by 1 base, leaving 10 bases between them. The CDR3 consists of 14 residues. DNA of the CDR3: TGCAGCGTTGAAAGTATGCGGGGCACAGATACGCAGTATTTT. Its translation is CSVESMRGTDTQYF.

The rearrangement links TRBV7-2 to TRBJ1-2, with no clear D. V lost 5 bases and J lost 3, with 22 bases in between. CDR1 and CDR2 from the germline V gene are SGHTA and FQGNSA. The CDR3 loop spans 17 amino acids. CDR3 nucleotides: TGTGCCAGCAGCCCCCGGGCGGCGCCTGGCGAGGACTATGGCTACACCTTC. Its translation is CASSPRAAPGEDYGYTF.

This clonotype was seen more than once but under ten times. This rearrangement joins TRBV29-1 to TRBJ1-2, with D possibly matching TRBD1 (5 bases). The CDR3 runs to 13 residues. The V end was cut by 3 bases, the J end by 5 bases, with 13 bases between. From germline, CDR1 is SQVTM and CDR2 ANQGSEA. The DNA for the CDR3 is TGCAGCGTTGATCGAGGGGCCGGGTATGGCTACACCTTC. As protein: CSVDRGAGYGYTF.

As concerns this clonotype: One junction end does not reproduce the germline sequence, and a read error may be involved. The genes are TRBV5-1 and TRBJ2-1, with D perhaps being TRBD1 or TRBD2 (6 bases each). Germline CDR1 SGHRS, CDR2 YFSETQ. This CDR3 region has 21 residues. The CDR3 reads CARSSTSEQGLVRVSYNEQFF. CDR3 nucleotide sequence: TGCGCCCGCAGCTCGACCTCAGAACAGGGACTGGTCAGGGTCTCCTACAATGAGCAGTTCTTC.

This clonotype is a singleton in its sample. This sequence joins TRBV5-1 and TRBJ2-5, with 11 positions matching TRBD2. Germline CDR1 and CDR2: SGHRS and YFSETQ. The CDR3 consists of 17 residues. The J segment lost 2 bases and the V segment lost 0 bases, leaving 6 bases of the junction unmatched. CDR3 nucleotide sequence: TGCGCCAGCAGCTTGGAACCAGTAGCGGGGGGGCAAGAGACCCAGTACTTC. It codes for CASSLEPVAGGQETQYF.

Here the CDR3 reads CASSRSGWECYEQYF. The CDR3 coding sequence is TGTGCCAGCAGCAGATCCGGATGGGAGTGCTACGAGCAGTACTTC. The rearrangement links TRBV7-7 to TRBJ2-7; D perhaps matches TRBD2 (5 bases). CDR1 and CDR2 (germline): SSHAT, FNYEAQ (reference sequence). Trimming removed 5 bases at V and 3 bases at J, with 17 bases between. The CDR3 covers 15 residues.

The sample holds a few counts of this clonotype. This chain uses TRBV28 with TRBJ2-7; D is uncertain. The germline V and J ends were trimmed by 3 bases and 3 bases, with 3 bases remaining between them. The CDR3 is made up of 11 amino acids. CDR1 and CDR2 from the germline V gene are MDHEN and SYDVKM. CDR3 bases: TGTGCCAGCAGTTTTGTCTACGAGCAGTACTTC. This translates into CASSFVYEQYF.

This clonotype has just a few counts. V and J are TRBV5-1 and TRBJ1-2, with 9 bases matching TRBD1. This CDR3 is built from 14 residues. Unmatched junction bases numbered 3, after V lost 4 bases and J lost 2 bases. Germline CDR1 reads SGHRS; CDR2 reads YFSETQ. The CDR3 spells CASSAGTGNYGYTF. The CDR3 DNA reads as TGCGCCAGCAGCGCCGGGACAGGGAACTATGGCTACACCTTC.

About this clonotype: Possible read error: a much larger clone is one base away. The chain recombines TRBV5-1 with TRBJ2-1; 12 nucleotides match TRBD2. The CDR3 is 16 residues long. Trimming at V came to 1 base and at J to 3 bases, leaving 2 bases not matched to a gene. Germline-derived CDR1 and CDR2 are SGHRS and YFSETQ. CDR3 loop: CASSLRTSGIYNEQFF. The CDR3 DNA is TGCGCCAGCAGCTTGAGGACTAGCGGGATCTACAATGAGCAGTTCTTC.

The chain combines TRBV4-1 with TRBJ1-4; D perhaps matches TRBD1 (5 bases). Germline CDR1 and CDR2: MGHRA and YSYEKL. Trimming took 2 bases from V and 4 from J, leaving 8 bases between them. This CDR3 comprises 14 residues. In DNA, the CDR3 is TGCGCCAGCAGCCAACGACAGATTAATGAAAAACTGTTTTTT. The encoded protein is CASSQRQINEKLFF.

The chain uses TRBV12-3 or TRBV12-4 and TRBJ1-5; possibly TRBD1 for D (5 bases). The length of the CDR3 is 13 residues. V was trimmed by 0 bases and J by 7 bases, leaving 7 bases between them. CDR3 in DNA: TGTGCCAGCAGTTTAGCGGAGGGGCAGCCCCAGCATTTT. Its protein is CASSLAEGQPQHF.

The rearrangement joins TRBV30 to TRBJ1-1; D possibly corresponds to TRBD1 (6 bases). CDR1 is GTSNPN, CDR2 SVGIG, per germline (reference sequence). The germline V and J ends were trimmed by 1 base and 1 base, with 7 bases remaining between them. The CDR3 is 13 residues long. For the CDR3, the DNA is TGTGCCTGGAGTGAGACAGGGAACACTGAAGCTTTCTTT. This gives the protein CAWSETGNTEAFF.

This clonotype has more than one count but fewer than ten. The rearrangement uses TRBV20-1 and TRBJ2-1; no clear D gene. This CDR3 has 13 amino acids. Trimming took off 3 bases at V and 0 bases at J, with 6 bases between the two ends. Germline loops: CDR1 DFQATT, CDR2 SNEGSKA (reference sequence). The CDR3 sequence: CSARAVSYNEQFF. Written as DNA, the CDR3 is TGCAGTGCTAGGGCTGTCTCCTACAATGAGCAGTTCTTC.

The chain couples TRBV7-9 to TRBJ2-7; 8 bases line up with TRBD1. The trim removed 5 bases at V and 1 base at J, leaving 7 bases unmatched. CDR3 length equals 15 residues. Germline CDR1 and CDR2: SEHNR and FQNEAQ (reference sequence). CDR3 in DNA: TGTGCCAGCAGCCCTAAGACAGGGGAGTCCTACGAGCAGTACTTC. Its protein is CASSPKTGESYEQYF.

With regard to this clonotype: The junction differs from germline at one of its ends, possibly a read error. The chain's CDR3 is CAISDHAANITDTQYF. The CDR3 nucleotides are TGTGCCATCAGTGACCACGCCGCTAACATAACAGATACGCAGTATTTT. The V gene is TRBV24-1, the J gene TRBJ2-3, with D hard to call. The CDR3 is 16 residues long. The germline V gene encodes CDR1 KGHDR and CDR2 SFDVKD.

The J gene is TRBJ2-7, the V gene TRBV10-3; possibly TRBD2 for D (6 bases). Trimming took 11 bases from V and 6 from J, leaving 20 bases between them. The length of the CDR3 is 13 residues. CDR1 and CDR2 from the germline V gene are ENHRY and SYGVKD. Here the CDR3 DNA reads TGTGCCTTATCCCCTGGGGGGTTATCCGAGCAGTACTTC. This translates into CALSPGGLSEQYF.

V is TRBV7-9 and J is TRBJ2-1; 8 bases are shared with TRBD2. The V gene's germline CDR1 is SEHNR and CDR2 FQNEAQ (reference sequence). The length of the CDR3 is 19 residues. V was clipped by 1 base and J by 2 bases; unmatched bases: 13. The CDR3 spells CASSLGGLAGRSPYNEQFF. The CDR3 nucleotides are TGTGCCAGCAGCTTAGGTGGGCTAGCGGGCCGCAGCCCCTACAATGAGCAGTTCTTC.

The V and J genes are TRBV14 and TRBJ2-5, with 11 bases lining up with TRBD2. This CDR3 has 15 amino acids. The germline V gene encodes CDR1 SGHDN and CDR2 FVKESK. Trimming took 4 bases from V and 4 from J; bases not matched to a gene: 5. CDR3 sequence (DNA): TGTGCCAGCAGCCCGTTAGCGGGGGGGCCAGAGACCCAGTACTTC. Protein sequence: CASSPLAGGPETQYF.

There are a few counts of this clonotype. The chain is built from TRBV29-1 and TRBJ2-7; the D gene is possibly TRBD1 (7 bases). The J call may be wrong; the DNA end is better matched by TRBJ2-5. The CDR3 runs to 15 residues. CDR1 and CDR2 from the germline V gene are SQVTM and ANQGSEA. CDR3 loop: CSVGETGRSGVTQYF. The DNA for the CDR3 is TGCAGCGTGGGTGAGACAGGGAGATCGGGAGTGACCCAGTACTTC.

This clonotype showed up just a few times. This rearrangement joins TRBV7-9 to TRBJ2-1, with TRBD1 matching over 7 bases. V lost 2 bases and J lost 4; bases outside the gene matches: 8. Germline lookup yields CDR1 SEHNR and CDR2 FQNEAQ (reference sequence). CDR3 length: 16 amino acids. CDR3 coding DNA: TGTGCCAGCAGCTTACCAACCGGGGACAGTTACAATGAGCAGTTCTTC. It specifies CASSLPTGDSYNEQFF.

About this clonotype: One end of the junction fails to match germline, which may point to a read error. This chain connects TRBV12-3 or TRBV12-4 to TRBJ1-2, with a possible D match to TRBD1 (5 bases). This CDR3 comprises 11 residues. The DNA of the CDR3 is TGTGCCAACAGTAGACAGTTCGGCTACACCTTC. As protein: CANSRQFGYTF.

The chain has TRBV6-1 and TRBJ1-5; no firm D call. The CDR3 is made up of 14 amino acids. Trimming stripped 7 bases from V and 6 bases from J, with 16 bases between. CDR1 is MNHNS and CDR2 is SASEGT in the germline V gene. This chain's CDR3 is CASTEAGRSQPQHF. The CDR3 DNA follows: TGTGCCAGCACCGAGGCGGGCCGAAGTCAGCCCCAGCATTTT.

This clonotype was counted only a few times. The CDR3 DNA reads TGTGCCAGCAGGCCTGGAGTACGGTCCTACGAGCAGTACTTC. Translated: CASRPGVRSYEQYF. The V and J genes are TRBV7-9 and TRBJ2-7; D not certain. From germline, CDR1 is SEHNR and CDR2 FQNEAQ (reference sequence). V dropped 6 bases and J dropped 1 base, with 13 bases sitting between them. This CDR3 has 14 residues.

V is TRBV7-2 and J is TRBJ2-3; D unresolved. The V end was cut by 1 base, the J end by 9 bases, with 11 bases between. Germline CDR1 and CDR2: SGHTA and FQGNSA. The CDR3 is 13 amino acids. The CDR3 spells CASSLEGIRTQYF. The CDR3 DNA reads TGTGCCAGCAGCTTAGAGGGCATTCGGACGCAGTATTTT.

This clonotype came up a few times. The junction shows a germline mismatch at one end, possibly a read error. The chain employs TRBV4-1 and TRBJ2-3; perhaps TRBD2 as D (5 bases). The germline V gene encodes CDR1 MGHRA and CDR2 YSYEKL. This CDR3 contains 14 residues. CDR3 sequence reads: CASSQVASTDAQYF. In DNA form, the CDR3 reads TGCGCCAGCAGCCAAGTAGCGAGCACAGATGCGCAGTATTTT.

The chain employs TRBV29-1 and TRBJ1-2; perhaps TRBD1 as D (5 bases). Trimming removed 3 bases from V and 2 bases from J, with 16 bases in between. Germline V lookup: CDR1 SQVTM, CDR2 ANQGSEA. This CDR3 contains 15 residues. The DNA for the CDR3 is TGCAGCGTTGACAGGGCCCTCCCGCGGAACTATGGCTACACCTTC. It codes for CSVDRALPRNYGYTF.

This clonotype was recorded a few times. The chain joins TRBV6-1 to TRBJ2-7; 7 positions match TRBD2. Looked up from germline, CDR1 is MNHNS and CDR2 is SASEGT. The junction had 9 bases not matched to a gene; V was cut back by 6 bases and J by 1 base. This CDR3 is 15 amino acids long. As DNA, the CDR3 is TGTGCCAGCAGCCCTCCTGGCGGGGGATCCTACGAGCAGTACTTC. It is translated as CASSPPGGGSYEQYF.

The chain has TRBV3-1 and TRBJ2-7; D might be TRBD2 (5 bases). Between the trimmed V and J ends, which lost 3 bases and 6 bases, there was a span of 15 bases. The CDR3 runs to 14 residues. The germline V gene has CDR1 LGHDT and CDR2 YNNKEL (reference sequence). The CDR3 sequence is CASSQRHSRGEQYF. DNA for the CDR3: TGTGCCAGCAGCCAGAGACACTCACGGGGCGAGCAGTACTTC.

The chain combines TRBV20-1 with TRBJ2-1, with D uncertain. The CDR3 loop spans 14 amino acids. V was shortened by 3 bases and J by 0 bases, with 9 bases between the two germline ends. CDR1 is DFQATT, CDR2 SNEGSKA, per germline (reference sequence). The CDR3 DNA is TGCAGTGCTAGGGGCACAAGCTCCTACAATGAGCAGTTCTTC. Translation gives CSARGTSSYNEQFF.